This T cell receptor (beta chain) was captured in a study of T cell responses to AZD1222 COVID-19 vaccine. Notes on the study in general: Only 5 or 6 AZD1222 recipients were seropositive at baseline. Elevations in Spike-specific TCR breadth and depth followed administration of two AZD1222 doses. The sample set comprised mostly white British donors with more females, and clonal diversity was possibly underestimated.

Only in-frame clones appear in the TCRdb table, and some are missing; sequencing was by immunoSEQ multiplex PCR. The sample holds fewer than 150,000 clones; 88% are singletons and the top ten take 6.5%. Second-dose intervals of approximately 4 or approximately 12 weeks were pooled. V trimming: 2 bases; J trimming: 4 bases; junction bases outside the gene matches: 2. Germline-derived CDR1 and CDR2 are MDHEN and SYDVKM. The CDR3 runs 14 residues. Concerning this clone itself: The antigen remains unidentified. Within the sample, other DNA sequences also encode this same CDR3.

This TCR came from an adult who received the AZD1222 COVID-19 vaccine. V usage is TRBV28 and J usage is TRBJ2-3; 8 bases match TRBD1. Sequencing was performed on peripheral blood, taken 28 days after the second AZD1222 dose. CDR3 in DNA: TGTGCCAGCAGTTTAACAGGGGGAGCAGATACGCAGTATTTT. This gives the protein CASSLTGGADTQYF.